This T cell receptor beta chain was identified in a study of blood T cell repertoires in COVID-19. As for the study in general: Donors in the United States, Italy and Spain gave samples during acute or convalescent COVID-19.

TCRdb's copy holds only in-frame clones and misses some; the assay was immunoSEQ multiplex PCR. Of 250,000 to 300,000 clones in the sample, roughly 80% are singletons; the top ten hold under 4.5%. CDR1 and CDR2 (germline): MNHEY, SVGAGI. Trimming took 7 bases from V and 7 from J, leaving 17 bases between them. CDR3 size: 15 residues. The rearrangement links TRBV6-5 to TRBJ1-6, with D tentatively TRBD1 (6 bases). Input material: PBMCs or T cells enriched from blood (not recorded which). This TCR was sampled from a young man with acute COVID-19. The CDR3 is CASKQGQGRNSPLHF. The CDR3 nucleotides are TGTGCCAGCAAACAGGGTCAGGGGCGGAATTCACCCCTCCACTTT.